The rows below give T cell receptor beta chains drawn from one sample of a study of OX40 agonist ivuxolimab in advanced cancers. Method: immunoSEQ multiplex PCR; TCRdb's copy keeps in-frame clones and lacks some. The sample records about 67,000 clones, 75% to 85% being singletons. Source: CD4+ or CD8+ T cells sorted from blood, taken in a trial of the OX40 agonist ivuxolimab. The receptors originated from an adult with an advanced solid tumor such as melanoma, head and neck, liver or kidney cancer. The CDR3 runs from the conserved cysteine through the conserved F or W. The order of the fields is J gene, V gene, CDR3 protein.

j_gene: TRBJ1-5; v_gene: TRBV28; CDR3aa: CASSLGSQPQHF
j_gene: TRBJ2-5; v_gene: TRBV11-3; CDR3aa: CASSLGTSGGTQYF
j_gene: TRBJ1-5; v_gene: TRBV10-1; CDR3aa: CASSAGQGPRQPQHF
j_gene: TRBJ1-1; v_gene: TRBV2; CDR3aa: CASTVGQGRGTEAFF
j_gene: TRBJ1-4; v_gene: TRBV9; CDR3aa: CASSPTAGSNEKLFF
j_gene: TRBJ1-2; v_gene: TRBV18; CDR3aa: CASSLEGGANYGYTF
j_gene: TRBJ1-1; v_gene: TRBV21-1; CDR3aa: CASSKGGPGHDTEAFF
j_gene: TRBJ1-1; v_gene: TRBV18; CDR3aa: CASSPQGLNTEAFF
j_gene: TRBJ1-2; v_gene: TRBV4-1; CDR3aa: CASSQAGLGVHGYTF
j_gene: TRBJ1-6; v_gene: TRBV5-1; CDR3aa: CASSLLEGNSPLHF
j_gene: TRBJ1-1; v_gene: TRBV6-6; CDR3aa: CASSRQDLAGEAFF
j_gene: TRBJ1-1; v_gene: TRBV28; CDR3aa: CASSATGGANTEAFF
j_gene: TRBJ1-2; v_gene: TRBV4-2; CDR3aa: CASSQDWGLYGYTF
j_gene: TRBJ1-6; v_gene: TRBV27; CDR3aa: CASSLSSRGYYNSPLHF
j_gene: TRBJ2-1; v_gene: TRBV2; CDR3aa: CASRRGANSYNEQFF
j_gene: TRBJ1-2; v_gene: TRBV28; CDR3aa: CASSLLRAGGGSTYGYTF
j_gene: TRBJ2-5; v_gene: TRBV27; CDR3aa: CASSLSSRRETQYF
j_gene: TRBJ1-2; v_gene: TRBV6-6; CDR3aa: CASRPGGPSNYGYTF
j_gene: TRBJ1-6; v_gene: TRBV5-5; CDR3aa: CASSLLVGGANSPLHF
j_gene: TRBJ2-5; v_gene: TRBV5-1; CDR3aa: CASSQGGVGEQYF
j_gene: TRBJ1-5; v_gene: TRBV6-1; CDR3aa: CASSEAGGDQPQHF
j_gene: TRBJ2-2; v_gene: TRBV2; CDR3aa: CASSEIRAGTGELFF
j_gene: TRBJ2-3; v_gene: TRBV5-1; CDR3aa: CASSPRLDTDTQYF
j_gene: TRBJ2-1; v_gene: TRBV7-2; CDR3aa: CASSLGTHNEQFF
j_gene: TRBJ1-5; v_gene: TRBV7-8; CDR3aa: CASSLAGGAGNQPQHF
j_gene: TRBJ2-6; v_gene: TRBV7-9; CDR3aa: CASSLVRLAGVSGANVLTF
j_gene: TRBJ1-6; v_gene: TRBV2; CDR3aa: CATTAYNSPLHF
j_gene: TRBJ1-3; v_gene: TRBV6-5; CDR3aa: CASSYGTGSSGNTIYF
j_gene: TRBJ1-5; v_gene: TRBV28; CDR3aa: CASSLSLRQGGEISNQPQHF
j_gene: TRBJ1-2; v_gene: TRBV5-1; CDR3aa: CASSPGGTDYGYTF
j_gene: TRBJ1-3; v_gene: TRBV6-6; CDR3aa: CASSPGTETGNTIYF
j_gene: TRBJ1-2; v_gene: TRBV2; CDR3aa: CASKLSVQGYYGYTF
j_gene: TRBJ1-2; v_gene: TRBV4-3; CDR3aa: CASSQHLRGGYGYTF
j_gene: TRBJ2-1; v_gene: TRBV6-5; CDR3aa: CASSGGLAGYNEQFF
j_gene: TRBJ2-1; v_gene: TRBV19; CDR3aa: CASSIETSGVRNEQFF
j_gene: TRBJ2-7; v_gene: TRBV6-1; CDR3aa: CASSAGQGSYEQYF
j_gene: TRBJ2-7; v_gene: TRBV7-8; CDR3aa: CASSLALRDSAGGGSYEQYF
j_gene: TRBJ1-2; v_gene: TRBV5-1; CDR3aa: CASSLDVKGGYTF
j_gene: TRBJ2-7; v_gene: TRBV4-2; CDR3aa: CASSQVGSFYEQYF
j_gene: TRBJ2-7; v_gene: TRBV18; CDR3aa: CASSPNANSYEQYF
j_gene: TRBJ1-1; v_gene: TRBV10-3; CDR3aa: CAISERNMNTEAFF
j_gene: TRBJ2-1; v_gene: TRBV11-2; CDR3aa: CASSLKGNEQFF
j_gene: TRBJ2-3; v_gene: TRBV19; CDR3aa: CATKSRGGLITSTDTQYF
j_gene: TRBJ2-3; v_gene: TRBV9; CDR3aa: CASSVMVGPTDTQYF
j_gene: TRBJ2-7; v_gene: TRBV4-3; CDR3aa: CASSLNRVSAYEQYF
j_gene: TRBJ1-2; v_gene: TRBV6-5; CDR3aa: CASSYSGGHFGYTF